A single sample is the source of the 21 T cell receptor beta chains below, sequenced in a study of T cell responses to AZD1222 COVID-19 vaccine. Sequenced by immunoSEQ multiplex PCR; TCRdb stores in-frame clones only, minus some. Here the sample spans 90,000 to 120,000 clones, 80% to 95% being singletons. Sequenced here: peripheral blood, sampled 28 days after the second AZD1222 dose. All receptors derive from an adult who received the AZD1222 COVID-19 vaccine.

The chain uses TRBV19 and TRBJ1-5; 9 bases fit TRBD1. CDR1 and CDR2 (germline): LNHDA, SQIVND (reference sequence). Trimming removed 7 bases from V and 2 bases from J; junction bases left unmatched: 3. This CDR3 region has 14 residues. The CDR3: CASTTGGGNQPQHF. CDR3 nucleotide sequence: TGTGCCAGTACCACAGGGGGCGGCAATCAGCCCCAGCATTTT.

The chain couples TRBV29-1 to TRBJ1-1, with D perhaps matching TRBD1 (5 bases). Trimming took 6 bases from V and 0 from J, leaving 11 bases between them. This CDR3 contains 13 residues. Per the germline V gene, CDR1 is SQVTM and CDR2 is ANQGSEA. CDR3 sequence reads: CSVAQGLNTEAFF. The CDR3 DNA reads TGCAGCGTCGCTCAGGGTCTGAACACTGAAGCTTTCTTT.

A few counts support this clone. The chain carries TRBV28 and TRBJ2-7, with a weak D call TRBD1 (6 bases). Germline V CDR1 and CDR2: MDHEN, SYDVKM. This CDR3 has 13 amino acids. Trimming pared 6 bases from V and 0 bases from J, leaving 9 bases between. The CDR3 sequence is CASSPGHSYEQYF. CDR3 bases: TGTGCCAGCAGCCCGGGACACTCCTACGAGCAGTACTTC. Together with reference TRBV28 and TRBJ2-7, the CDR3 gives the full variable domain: DVKVTQSSRYLVKRTGEKVFLECVQDMDHENMFWYRQDPGLGLRLIYFSYDVKMKEKGDIPEGYSVSREKKERFSLILESASTNQTSMYLCASSPGHSYEQYFGPGTRLTVT.

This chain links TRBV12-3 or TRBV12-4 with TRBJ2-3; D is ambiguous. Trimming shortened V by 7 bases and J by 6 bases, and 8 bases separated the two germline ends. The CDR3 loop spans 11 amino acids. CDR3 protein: CASTHGDTQYF. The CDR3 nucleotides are TGTGCCAGCACCCATGGGGATACGCAGTATTTT.

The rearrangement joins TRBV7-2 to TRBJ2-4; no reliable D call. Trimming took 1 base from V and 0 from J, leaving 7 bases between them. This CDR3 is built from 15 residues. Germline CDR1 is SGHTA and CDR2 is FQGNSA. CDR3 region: CASSLVVVAKNIQYF. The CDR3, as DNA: TGTGCCAGCAGCTTAGTTGTGGTAGCCAAAAACATTCAGTACTTC.

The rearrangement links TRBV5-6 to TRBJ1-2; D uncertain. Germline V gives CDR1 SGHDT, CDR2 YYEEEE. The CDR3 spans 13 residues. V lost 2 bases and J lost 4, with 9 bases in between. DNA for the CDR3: TGTGCCAGCAGCTTACGGGGTGCCTATGGCTACACCTTC. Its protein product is CASSLRGAYGYTF.

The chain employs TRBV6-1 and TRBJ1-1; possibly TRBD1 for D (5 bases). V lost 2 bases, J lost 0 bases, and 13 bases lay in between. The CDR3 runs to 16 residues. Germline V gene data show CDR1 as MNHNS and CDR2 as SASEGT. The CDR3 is CASSEYGAGMNTEAFF. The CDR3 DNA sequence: TGTGCCAGCAGTGAATATGGCGCAGGGATGAACACTGAAGCTTTCTTT.

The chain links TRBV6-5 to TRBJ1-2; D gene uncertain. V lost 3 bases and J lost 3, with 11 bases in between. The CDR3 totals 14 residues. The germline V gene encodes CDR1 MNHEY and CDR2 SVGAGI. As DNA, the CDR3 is TGTGCCAGCAGTTATCGGGGAGTCGACTATGGCTACACCTTC. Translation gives CASSYRGVDYGYTF.

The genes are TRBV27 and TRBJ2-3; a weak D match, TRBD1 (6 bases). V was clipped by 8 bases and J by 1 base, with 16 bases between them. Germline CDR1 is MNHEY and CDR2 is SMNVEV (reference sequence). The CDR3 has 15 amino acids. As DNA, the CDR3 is TGTGCCAGCTGGTTGAGGGGGAGCGGCACAGATACGCAGTATTTT. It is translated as CASWLRGSGTDTQYF.

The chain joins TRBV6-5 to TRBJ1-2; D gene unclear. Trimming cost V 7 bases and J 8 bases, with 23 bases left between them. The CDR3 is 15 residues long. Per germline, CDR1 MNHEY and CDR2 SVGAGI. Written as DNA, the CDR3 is TGTGCCAGCACGGAGAGGGTCGGGAAGGGCAGGGGCTACACCTTC. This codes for CASTERVGKGRGYTF.

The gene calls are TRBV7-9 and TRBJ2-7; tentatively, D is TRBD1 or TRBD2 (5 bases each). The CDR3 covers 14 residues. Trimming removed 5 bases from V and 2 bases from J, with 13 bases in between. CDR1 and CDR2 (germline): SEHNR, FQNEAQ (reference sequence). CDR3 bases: TGTGCCAGCAGCCACCGGGACGGAACCTACGAGCAGTACTTC. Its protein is CASSHRDGTYEQYF.

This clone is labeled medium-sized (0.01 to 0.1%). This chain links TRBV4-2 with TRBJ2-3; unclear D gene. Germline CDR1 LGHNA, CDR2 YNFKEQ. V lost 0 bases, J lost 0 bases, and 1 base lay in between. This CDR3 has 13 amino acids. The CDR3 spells CASSQESTDTQYF. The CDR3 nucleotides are TGTGCCAGCAGCCAAGAAAGCACAGATACGCAGTATTTT.

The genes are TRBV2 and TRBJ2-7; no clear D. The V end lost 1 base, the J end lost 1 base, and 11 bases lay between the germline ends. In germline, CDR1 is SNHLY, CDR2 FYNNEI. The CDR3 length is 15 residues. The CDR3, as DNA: TGTGCCAGCAGTGAAGGGGCAGCGTTGTCCTACGAGCAGTACTTC. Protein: CASSEGAALSYEQYF.

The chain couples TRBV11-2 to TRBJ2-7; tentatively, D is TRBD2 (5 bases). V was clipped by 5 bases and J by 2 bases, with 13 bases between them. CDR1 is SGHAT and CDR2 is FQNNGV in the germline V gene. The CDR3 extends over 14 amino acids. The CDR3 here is CASSRGLTAYEQYF. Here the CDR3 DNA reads TGTGCCAGCAGCCGAGGACTGACGGCCTACGAGCAGTACTTC.

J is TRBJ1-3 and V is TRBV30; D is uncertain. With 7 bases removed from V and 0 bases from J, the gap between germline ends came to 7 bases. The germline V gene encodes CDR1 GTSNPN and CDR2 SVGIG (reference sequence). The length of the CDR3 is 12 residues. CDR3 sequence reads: CAYSLSGNTIYF. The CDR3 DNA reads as TGTGCCTACAGCCTCTCTGGAAACACCATATATTTT.

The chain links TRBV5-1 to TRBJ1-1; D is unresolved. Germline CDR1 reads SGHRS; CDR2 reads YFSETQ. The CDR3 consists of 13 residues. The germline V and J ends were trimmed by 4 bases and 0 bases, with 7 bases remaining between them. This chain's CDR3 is CASSNLMNTEAFF. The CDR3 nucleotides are TGCGCCAGCAGCAACCTGATGAACACTGAAGCTTTCTTT.

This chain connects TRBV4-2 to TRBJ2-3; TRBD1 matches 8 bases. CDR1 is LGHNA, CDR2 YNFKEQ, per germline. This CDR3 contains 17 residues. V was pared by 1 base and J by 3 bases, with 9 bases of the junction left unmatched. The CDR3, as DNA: TGTGCCAGCAGCCAAGGCAGGGGGCTAGAGGGTACAGATACGCAGTATTTT. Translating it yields CASSQGRGLEGTDTQYF.

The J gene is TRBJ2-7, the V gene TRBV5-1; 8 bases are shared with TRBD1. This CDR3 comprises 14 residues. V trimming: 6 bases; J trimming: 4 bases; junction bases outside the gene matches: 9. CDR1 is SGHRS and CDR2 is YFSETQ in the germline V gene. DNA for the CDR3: TGCGCCAGCAAATCAGGGACAGGAGCTTACGAGCAGTACTTC. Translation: CASKSGTGAYEQYF. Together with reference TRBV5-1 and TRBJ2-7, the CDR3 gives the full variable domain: KAGVTQTPRYLIKTRGQQVTLSCSPISGHRSVSWYQQTPGQGLQFLFEYFSETQRNKGNFPGRFSGRQFSNSRSEMNVSTLELGDSALYLCASKSGTGAYEQYFGPGTRLTVT.

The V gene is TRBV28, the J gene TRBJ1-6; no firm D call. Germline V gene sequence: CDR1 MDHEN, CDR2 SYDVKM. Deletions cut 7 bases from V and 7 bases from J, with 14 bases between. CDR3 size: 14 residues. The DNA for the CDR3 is TGTGCCAGCATAACCGGGTGGCCCAATTCACCCCTCCACTTT. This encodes CASITGWPNSPLHF.

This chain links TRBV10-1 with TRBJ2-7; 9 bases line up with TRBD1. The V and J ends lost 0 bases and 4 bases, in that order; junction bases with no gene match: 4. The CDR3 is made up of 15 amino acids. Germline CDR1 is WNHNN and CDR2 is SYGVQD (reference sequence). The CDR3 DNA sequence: TGCGCCAGCAGTGAGTCGGGACAGGGCCTTTACGAGCAGTACTTC. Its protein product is CASSESGQGLYEQYF.

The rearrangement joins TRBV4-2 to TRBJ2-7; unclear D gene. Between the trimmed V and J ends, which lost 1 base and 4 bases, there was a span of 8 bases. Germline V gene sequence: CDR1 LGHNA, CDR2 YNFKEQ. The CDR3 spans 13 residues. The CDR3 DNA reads TGTGCCAGCAGCCAAGGGACCTTTTACGAGCAGTACTTC. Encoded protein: CASSQGTFYEQYF.